A single sample is the source of the 10 T cell receptor beta chains below, sequenced in a study of T cells after yellow fever vaccination. TCRdb fed the 5' RACE reads into MiXCR, producing one record per CDR3 protein. The repertoire includes approximately 300,000 distinct CDR3 sequences, around 7.3% of them detected once, and roughly 19% sits in the top ten. The source material was PBMCs, sampled around 45 days after the first yellow fever vaccination. The receptors originated from a man aged 18 to 29 who received the YFV17D yellow fever vaccine.

This clonotype showed up just a few times. The rearrangement uses TRBV15 and TRBJ2-7; no clear D gene. The V end lost 0 bases, the J end lost 0 bases, and 9 bases lay between the germline ends. Germline V gene data show CDR1 as LNHNV and CDR2 as YYDKDF (reference sequence). The CDR3 consists of 15 residues. The CDR3 is CATSRDVGNSYEQYV. For the CDR3, the DNA is TGTGCCACCAGCAGAGATGTGGGAAACTCCTACGAGCAGTACGTC.

The chain joins TRBV28 to TRBJ2-3; 8 bases map to TRBD2. The V gene's germline CDR1 is MDHEN and CDR2 SYDVKM. Losses at the gene ends were 3 bases for V and 0 bases for J; bases not matched to a gene: 5. This CDR3 has 16 residues. The chain's CDR3 is CASSFGGGRSTDTQYF. CDR3 DNA: TGTGCCAGCAGTTTCGGGGGGGGCCGAAGCACAGATACGCAGTATTTT.

This CDR3 is CAITGTGFYNEQFF. CDR3 DNA sequence: TGTGCCATCACCGGGACAGGGTTTTACAATGAGCAGTTCTTC. This chain connects TRBV12-3 or TRBV12-4 to TRBJ2-1; 9 bases match TRBD1. The CDR3 has 14 amino acids. Unmatched junction bases numbered 8, after V lost 10 bases and J lost 4 bases.

This clonotype was seen repeatedly, ten times or more. CDR3 sequence reads: CASSARTGLTGELFF. The DNA for the CDR3 is TGTGCCAGCTCAGCCAGGACAGGACTCACCGGGGAGCTGTTTTTT. J is TRBJ2-2 and V is TRBV18, with 7 bases matching TRBD1. Germline V gene sequence: CDR1 KGHSH, CDR2 LQKENI. The CDR3 length is 15 residues. Losses at the gene ends were 5 bases for V and 4 bases for J; bases not matched to a gene: 7.

Only a few counts were recorded for this clonotype. The rearrangement uses TRBV6-5 and TRBJ1-2; TRBD1 matches at 7 bases. The CDR3 is 15 residues long. J was trimmed by 4 bases and V by 2 bases; bases with no gene match: 7. In germline, CDR1 is MNHEY, CDR2 SVGAGI. CDR3 protein: CASSYNRDSVYGYTF. The CDR3 coding sequence is TGTGCCAGCAGTTACAACCGGGACAGCGTCTATGGCTACACCTTC.

The table lists this clonotype with many counts. The V and J genes are TRBV29-1 and TRBJ2-1; tentatively, D is TRBD2 (5 bases). Per germline, CDR1 SQVTM and CDR2 ANQGSEA. The CDR3 covers 14 residues. The CDR3 nucleotides read TGCAGTCCTAAGAGGGCGGACCCCCACAATGAGCAGTTCTTC. Translation gives CSPKRADPHNEQFF.

This clonotype was counted between two and nine times. V gene TRBV7-8 combines with J gene TRBJ2-7; D unclear. Trimming stripped 6 bases from V and 6 bases from J, with 12 bases between. The CDR3 runs to 12 residues. Germline V CDR1 and CDR2: SGHVS, FQNEAQ. CDR3 DNA: TGTGCCAGCAGTCCTTATCTGGGCGAGCAGTACGTC. As protein: CASSPYLGEQYV.

In this sample, this clonotype turned up a few times. The rearrangement uses TRBV5-1 and TRBJ2-3; D is tentatively TRBD1 or TRBD2 (5 bases each). CDR3 length: 14 residues. Germline-derived CDR1 and CDR2 are SGHRS and YFSETQ. V lost 3 bases, J lost 0 bases, and 8 bases lay in between. The CDR3 loop is CASSWDQSTDTQYF. CDR3 nucleotide sequence: TGCGCCAGCAGCTGGGACCAGAGCACAGATACGCAGTATTTT.

This clonotype was observed at least ten times. This chain connects TRBV5-1 to TRBJ2-5; 12 bases fit TRBD2. This CDR3 contains 13 residues. V trimming: 7 bases; J trimming: 4 bases; junction bases outside the gene matches: 2. Germline V gives CDR1 SGHRS, CDR2 YFSETQ. The CDR3 protein is CASELAGGETQYF. Here the CDR3 DNA reads TGCGCCAGCGAACTAGCGGGGGGAGAGACCCAGTACTTC.

The sample holds a few counts of this clonotype. This chain links TRBV7-2 with TRBJ2-3; the match to TRBD2 covers 8 bases. After removal of 3 bases from V and 2 bases from J, the junction contained 10 bases not matched to a gene. In germline, CDR1 is SGHTA, CDR2 FQGNSA. The CDR3 covers 17 residues. The CDR3 region is CASSFWRGATVTDTQYF. The CDR3, as DNA: TGTGCCAGCAGCTTCTGGCGGGGGGCGACCGTCACAGATACGCAGTATTTT.